A selection of T cell receptor beta chains follows, all from one sample in a study of cytomegalovirus exposure and HLA in healthy donors. Profiled with immunoSEQ multiplex PCR; TCRdb holds only in-frame clones, not every one. Of fewer than 120,000 clones listed, approximately 80% are singletons. Sequences were obtained from PBMCs. Source of these receptors: a man aged 25 to 40 in good health and CMV-seropositive. Each CDR3 is given with its conserved first and last residue. A D gene is named only where the DNA matches it firmly. Clone size is shown for a subset of rows, as once, few, many or a class of expanded clone.

V gene	clone size	J gene	D gene	CDR3 protein	CDR3 DNA
TRBV19	.	TRBJ1-1	TRBD1	CASSIGDSEAFF	TGTGCCAGTAGTATCGGGGACAGCGAAGCTTTCTTT
TRBV25-1	.	TRBJ2-2	TRBD2	CASRLSGGAGGELFF	TGTGCCAGCAGACTCAGCGGGGGGGCCGGCGGGGAGCTGTTTTTT
TRBV2	.	TRBJ2-1	.	CASSTIRYEQFF	TGTGCCAGCAGCACTATAAGGTATGAGCAGTTCTTC
TRBV7-7	.	TRBJ2-5	TRBD1	CASSRDSQETQYF	TGTGCCAGCAGCAGGGACAGCCAAGAGACCCAGTACTTC
TRBV6-6	.	TRBJ1-2	.	CASSYSTALYGYTF	TGTGCCAGCAGTTACTCGACTGCATTATATGGCTACACCTTC
TRBV7-9	.	TRBJ1-2	.	CASSLDRGSFGYTF	TGTGCCAGCAGCTTAGATCGGGGATCCTTCGGCTACACCTTC
TRBV10-2	.	TRBJ2-5	TRBD2	CASLPRGVGETQYF	TGCGCCTCGCTCCCGCGGGGGGTGGGGGAGACCCAGTACTTC
TRBV11-1	.	TRBJ1-1	.	CASSLGDKGEAFF	TGTGCCAGCAGCTTAGGCGACAAGGGGGAAGCTTTCTTT
TRBV27	.	TRBJ2-2	.	CASSLMRSGELFF	TGTGCCAGCAGTTTAATGCGGTCCGGGGAGCTGTTTTTT
TRBV11-2	.	TRBJ1-1	TRBD1	CASSLGAFGQGDVLTEAFF	TGTGCCAGCAGCTTAGGGGCATTTGGCCAGGGGGATGTTCTCACTGAAGCTTTCTTT
TRBV30	.	TRBJ1-4	TRBD1	CACDRDRSSTNEKLFF	TGTGCCTGCGACCGGGACAGGAGTTCAACTAATGAAAAACTGTTTTTT
TRBV5-1	.	TRBJ2-2	.	CASSLNREPGSGELFF	TGCGCCAGCAGCTTAAACAGGGAGCCAGGGTCCGGGGAGCTGTTTTTT
TRBV19	few	TRBJ1-5	TRBD1	CASSIDRGNYQPQHF	TGTGCCAGTAGTATTGACAGGGGGAACTATCAGCCCCAGCATTTT
TRBV10-2	.	TRBJ2-3	TRBD1	CASSPGQEIVDTQYF	TGCGCCAGCAGTCCAGGACAGGAAATAGTAGATACGCAGTATTTT
TRBV10-3	.	TRBJ2-3	.	CATTGSTDTQYF	TGTGCCACAACAGGGAGCACAGATACGCAGTATTTT
TRBV2	.	TRBJ1-4	.	CASGREGPNEKLFF	TGTGCCAGCGGCCGGGAGGGTCCTAATGAAAAACTGTTTTTT
TRBV19	.	TRBJ1-6	.	CASSALERVSPLHF	TGTGCCAGTAGTGCACTTGAGCGGGTTTCACCCCTCCACTTT
TRBV19	.	TRBJ2-7	TRBD1	CASSKRGPSYEQYF	TGTGCCAGTAGTAAGAGGGGGCCCTCCTACGAGCAGTACTTC
TRBV7-9	.	TRBJ1-1	.	CSSSSTENTEAFF	TGTTCCAGCAGCTCTACAGAGAACACTGAAGCTTTCTTT
TRBV11-3	.	TRBJ2-1	TRBD1	CASSLPGQVYNEQFF	TGTGCCAGCAGCTTACCAGGACAGGTCTACAATGAGCAGTTCTTC
TRBV21-1	.	TRBJ1-5	.	CASSKGGTGGTGQPQHF	TGTGCCAGCAGCAAAGGGGGGACAGGGGGCACCGGTCAGCCCCAGCATTTT
TRBV2	.	TRBJ1-6	TRBD1	CASSGGTTGYNSPLHF	TGTGCCAGCAGCGGGGGTACGACAGGGTACAATTCACCCCTCCACTTT
TRBV5-1	once	TRBJ2-7	TRBD1	CASSLEQGAQEQYF	TGCGCCAGCAGCTTGGAACAGGGGGCACAGGAGCAGTACTTC
TRBV7-8	few	TRBJ2-6	TRBD1	CASRRTGGASGANVLTF	TGTGCCAGCAGACGGACAGGGGGCGCGTCTGGGGCCAACGTCCTGACTTTC
TRBV15	.	TRBJ2-3	.	CATRDSGADTQYF	TGTGCCACCAGAGATAGCGGAGCAGATACGCAGTATTTT
TRBV7-2	.	TRBJ1-5	.	CASPLRDYSNQPQHF	TGTGCCAGCCCGCTCAGGGACTATAGCAATCAGCCCCAGCATTTT
TRBV29-1	.	TRBJ2-7	TRBD1	CSVGGQFYEQYF	TGCAGCGTTGGGGGACAGTTCTACGAGCAGTACTTC
TRBV6-5	.	TRBJ2-5	TRBD2	CASSYSSGGVEDQYF	TGTGCCAGCAGTTACTCTTCGGGGGGGGTTGAAGACCAGTACTTC
TRBV5-6	few	TRBJ2-1	TRBD1	CASRFAGTGVRNEQFF	TGTGCCAGCAGATTCGCCGGGACAGGGGTGAGGAATGAGCAGTTCTTC
TRBV12-5	.	TRBJ2-4	TRBD2	CASGLVTSGGATAKNIQYF	TGTGCTAGTGGTTTGGTAACTAGCGGGGGGGCAACGGCCAAAAACATTCAGTACTTC
TRBV7-8	.	TRBJ2-7	TRBD1	CASSLVGGIFYEQYF	TGTGCCAGCAGCTTAGTAGGGGGCATCTTCTACGAGCAGTACTTC
TRBV19	.	TRBJ1-1	.	CASSLNRVEAFF	TGTGCCAGTAGCCTTAACAGGGTTGAAGCTTTCTTT
TRBV7-9	.	TRBJ1-1	TRBD1	CASSPTGKVENTEAFF	TGTGCCAGCAGCCCGACAGGGAAGGTCGAGAACACTGAAGCTTTCTTT
TRBV19	.	TRBJ1-1	.	CASSIDEEGTEAFF	TGTGCCAGTAGTATAGACGAGGAAGGAACTGAAGCTTTCTTT
TRBV4-2	.	TRBJ1-2	TRBD1	CASSRGETGGYGYTF	TGTGCCAGCAGCCGAGGGGAAACAGGGGGCTATGGCTACACCTTC
TRBV2	.	TRBJ2-3	.	CASSEGWASSTDTQYF	TGTGCCAGCAGTGAAGGATGGGCTTCTAGCACAGATACGCAGTATTTT
TRBV15	once	TRBJ2-5	.	CATSSWTNQETQYF	TGTGCCACCAGCAGTTGGACTAATCAAGAGACCCAGTACTTC
TRBV7-9	few	TRBJ1-1	.	CASSANSAQGAFF	TGTGCCAGCAGCGCGAACAGCGCCCAGGGGGCTTTCTTT
TRBV9	.	TRBJ2-7	TRBD1	CASSGGGTGGHEQYF	TGTGCCAGCAGCGGGGGGGGGACAGGGGGCCACGAGCAGTACTTC
TRBV4-2	many	TRBJ2-1	.	CASSQAGGLSYNEQFF	TGTGCCAGCAGCCAAGCAGGGGGGCTATCCTACAATGAGCAGTTCTTC
TRBV7-2	.	TRBJ2-5	.	CASSLQLEETQYF	TGTGCCAGCAGCTTACAGCTAGAAGAGACCCAGTACTTC
TRBV25-1	.	TRBJ2-5	TRBD2	CASSGGLAGGETQYF	TGTGCCAGCAGTGGAGGACTAGCGGGGGGGGAGACCCAGTACTTC
TRBV6-1	.	TRBJ1-3	TRBD1	CASSEAPGQGSGGNTIYF	TGTGCCAGCAGTGAAGCACCGGGACAGGGGAGCGGTGGAAACACCATATATTTT
TRBV5-6	.	TRBJ1-2	TRBD1	CASSSDRGQVGYTF	TGTGCCAGCAGCTCCGACAGGGGGCAGGTTGGCTACACCTTC
TRBV7-2	.	TRBJ1-5	.	CASSYGRGAGQPQHF	TGTGCCAGCAGCTATGGCCGGGGGGCAGGCCAGCCCCAGCATTTT
TRBV19	.	TRBJ2-2	.	CASSRQGELFF	TGTGCCAGTAGTCGACAGGGGGAGCTGTTTTTT
TRBV19	.	TRBJ1-2	.	CASSQRNYGYTF	TGTGCCAGTAGTCAGCGAAACTATGGCTACACCTTC
TRBV9	.	TRBJ2-7	.	CASSPSGIVYEQYF	TGTGCCAGCAGCCCATCAGGGATAGTCTACGAGCAGTACTTC
TRBV18	.	TRBJ1-5	.	CASSPVAVTQPQHF	TGTGCCAGCTCACCAGTCGCGGTTACTCAGCCCCAGCATTTT
TRBV19	.	TRBJ2-1	TRBD2	CASSPMGLAGANEQFF	TGTGCCAGTAGTCCCATGGGACTAGCGGGGGCCAATGAGCAGTTCTTC
TRBV5-1	.	TRBJ1-3	TRBD1	CASSTTGARLSGNTIYF	TGCGCCAGCAGCACGACAGGGGCCCGGCTCTCTGGAAACACCATATATTTT
TRBV10-3	once	TRBJ1-5	.	CAISGGPGVQPQHF	TGTGCCATCAGTGGGGGGCCAGGGGTTCAGCCCCAGCATTTT
TRBV7-8	.	TRBJ2-5	TRBD2	CASSLAGRGGYQETQYF	TGTGCCAGCAGCTTAGCCGGGCGGGGAGGGTACCAAGAGACCCAGTACTTC
TRBV4-1	.	TRBJ2-7	TRBD1	CASSQGPGQGGYEQYF	TGCGCCAGCAGCCAAGGGCCGGGACAGGGGGGGTACGAGCAGTACTTC
TRBV2	.	TRBJ1-5	.	CASSESRGRGPQHF	TGTGCCAGCAGTGAGTCCCGGGGGAGAGGGCCCCAGCATTTT
TRBV6-6	.	TRBJ1-2	.	CASRLDTTNYGYTF	TGTGCCAGCAGGCTGGACACCACTAACTATGGCTACACCTTC
TRBV30	.	TRBJ2-1	TRBD1	CAWSAGTGEARNEQFF	TGTGCCTGGAGTGCAGGGACAGGGGAAGCAAGGAATGAGCAGTTCTTC
TRBV5-1	.	TRBJ1-1	.	CASSLGTVGTEAFF	TGCGCCAGCAGCTTGGGTACAGTGGGCACTGAAGCTTTCTTT
TRBV2	.	TRBJ1-1	.	CASNGGAMNTEAFF	TGTGCCAGCAATGGCGGCGCCATGAACACTGAAGCTTTCTTT